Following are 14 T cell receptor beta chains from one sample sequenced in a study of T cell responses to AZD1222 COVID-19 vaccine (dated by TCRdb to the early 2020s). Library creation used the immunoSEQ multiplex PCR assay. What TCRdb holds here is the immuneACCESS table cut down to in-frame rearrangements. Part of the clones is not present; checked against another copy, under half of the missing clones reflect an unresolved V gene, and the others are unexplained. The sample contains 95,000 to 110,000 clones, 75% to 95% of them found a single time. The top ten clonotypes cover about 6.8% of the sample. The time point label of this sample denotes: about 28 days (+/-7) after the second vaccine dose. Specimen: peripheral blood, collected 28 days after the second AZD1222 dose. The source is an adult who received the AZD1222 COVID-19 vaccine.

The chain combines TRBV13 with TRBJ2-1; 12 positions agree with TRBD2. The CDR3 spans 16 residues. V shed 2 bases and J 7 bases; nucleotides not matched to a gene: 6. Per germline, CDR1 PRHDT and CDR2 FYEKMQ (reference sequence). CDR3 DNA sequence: TGTGCCAGCAGCTTACCGGGACTAGCGGGCTATAATGAGCAGTTCTTC. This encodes CASSLPGLAGYNEQFF.

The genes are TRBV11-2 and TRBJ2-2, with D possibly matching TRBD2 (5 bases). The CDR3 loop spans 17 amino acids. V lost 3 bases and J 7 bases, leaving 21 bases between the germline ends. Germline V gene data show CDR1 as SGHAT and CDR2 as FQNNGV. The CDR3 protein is CASSFEALAGAGGELFF. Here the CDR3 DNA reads TGTGCCAGCAGCTTCGAAGCCCTGGCGGGCGCGGGCGGGGAGCTGTTTTTT.

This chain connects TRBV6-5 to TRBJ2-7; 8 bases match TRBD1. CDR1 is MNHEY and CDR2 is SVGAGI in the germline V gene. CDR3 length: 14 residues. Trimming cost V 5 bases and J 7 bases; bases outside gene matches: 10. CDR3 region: CASSPTGVVGEQYF. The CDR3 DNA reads TGTGCCAGCAGTCCGACAGGGGTAGTCGGGGAGCAGTACTTC.

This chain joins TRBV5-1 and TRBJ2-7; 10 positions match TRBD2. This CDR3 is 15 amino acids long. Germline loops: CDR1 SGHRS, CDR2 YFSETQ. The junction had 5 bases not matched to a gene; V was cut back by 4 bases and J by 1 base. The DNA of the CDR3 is TGCGCCAGCAGCGCCCCTAGCGGGAGTTCCTACGAGCAGTACTTC. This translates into CASSAPSGSSYEQYF.

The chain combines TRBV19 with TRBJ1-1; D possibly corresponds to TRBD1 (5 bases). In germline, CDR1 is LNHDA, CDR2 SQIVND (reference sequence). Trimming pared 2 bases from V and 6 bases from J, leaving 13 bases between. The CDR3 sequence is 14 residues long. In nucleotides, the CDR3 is TGTGCCAGTAGTATATTTGCGGGGGGATCTGAAGCTTTCTTT. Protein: CASSIFAGGSEAFF.

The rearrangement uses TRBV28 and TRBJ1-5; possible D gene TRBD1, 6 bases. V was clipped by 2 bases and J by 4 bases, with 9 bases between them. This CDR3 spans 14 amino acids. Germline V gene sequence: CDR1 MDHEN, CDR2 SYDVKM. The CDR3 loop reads CASSLTRGNQPQHF. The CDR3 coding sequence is TGTGCCAGCAGTTTAACCAGGGGAAATCAGCCCCAGCATTTT. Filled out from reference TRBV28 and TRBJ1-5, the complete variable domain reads DVKVTQSSRYLVKRTGEKVFLECVQDMDHENMFWYRQDPGLGLRLIYFSYDVKMKEKGDIPEGYSVSREKKERFSLILESASTNQTSMYLCASSLTRGNQPQHFGDGTRLSIL.

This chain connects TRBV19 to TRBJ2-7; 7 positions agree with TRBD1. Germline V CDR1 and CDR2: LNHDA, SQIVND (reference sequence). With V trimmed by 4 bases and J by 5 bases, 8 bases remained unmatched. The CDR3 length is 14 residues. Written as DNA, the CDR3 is TGTGCCAGTAGTACGACCACAGGGGCCGACGAGCAGTACTTC. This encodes CASSTTTGADEQYF.

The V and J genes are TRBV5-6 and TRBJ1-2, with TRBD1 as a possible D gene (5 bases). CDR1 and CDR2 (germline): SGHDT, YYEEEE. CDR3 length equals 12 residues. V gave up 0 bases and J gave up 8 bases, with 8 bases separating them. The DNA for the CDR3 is TGTGCCAGCAGCTTGGAGGGGATAGGCTACACCTTC. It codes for CASSLEGIGYTF.

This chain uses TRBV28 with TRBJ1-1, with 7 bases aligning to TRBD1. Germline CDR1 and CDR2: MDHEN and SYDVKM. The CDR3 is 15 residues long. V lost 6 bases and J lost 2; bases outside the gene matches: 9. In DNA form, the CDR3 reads TGTGCCAGCAGCTTAACAGGGGTCATCAACACTGAAGCTTTCTTT. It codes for CASSLTGVINTEAFF.

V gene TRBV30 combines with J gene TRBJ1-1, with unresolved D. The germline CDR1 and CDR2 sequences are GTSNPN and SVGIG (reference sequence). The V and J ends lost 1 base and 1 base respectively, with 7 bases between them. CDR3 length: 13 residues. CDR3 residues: CAWSDGENTEAFF. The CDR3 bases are TGTGCCTGGAGTGATGGTGAGAACACTGAAGCTTTCTTT.

The CDR3: CAWSAWDREFGELFF. CDR3 bases: TGTGCCTGGAGTGCATGGGACAGGGAATTCGGGGAGCTGTTTTTT. The chain couples TRBV30 to TRBJ2-2, with TRBD1 identical over 9 bases. The CDR3 length is 15 residues. Trimming cost V 1 base and J 7 bases; bases outside gene matches: 7. Germline assignment: CDR1 GTSNPN and CDR2 SVGIG (reference sequence).

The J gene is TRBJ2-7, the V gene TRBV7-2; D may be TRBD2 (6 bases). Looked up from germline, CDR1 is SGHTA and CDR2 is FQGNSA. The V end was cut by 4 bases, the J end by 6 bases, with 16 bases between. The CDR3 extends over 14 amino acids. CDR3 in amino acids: CASSSDGGIPEQYF. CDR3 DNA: TGTGCCAGCAGCTCAGACGGGGGTATCCCCGAGCAGTACTTC.

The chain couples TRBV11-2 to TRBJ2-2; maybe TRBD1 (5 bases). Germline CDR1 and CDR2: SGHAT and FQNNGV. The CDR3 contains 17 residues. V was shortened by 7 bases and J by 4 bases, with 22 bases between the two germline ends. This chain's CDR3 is CASTKGQGKVGTGELFF. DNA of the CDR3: TGTGCCAGCACCAAGGGGCAGGGAAAGGTTGGCACCGGGGAGCTGTTTTTT.

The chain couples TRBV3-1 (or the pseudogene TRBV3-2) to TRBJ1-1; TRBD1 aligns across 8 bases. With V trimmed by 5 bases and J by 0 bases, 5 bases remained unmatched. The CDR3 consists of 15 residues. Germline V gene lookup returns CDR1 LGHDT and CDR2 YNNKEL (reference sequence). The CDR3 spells CASSEPGGVNTEAFF. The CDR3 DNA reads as TGTGCCAGCAGCGAACCAGGGGGCGTGAACACTGAAGCTTTCTTT.